The 10 T cell receptor beta chains given below trace back to one sample, sequenced in a study of T cell responses to AZD1222 COVID-19 vaccine. Sequencing used immunoSEQ multiplex PCR; TCRdb keeps in-frame clones, though not all of them. This sample yields about 140,000 clones, of which over 75% are seen a single time; about 1.5% belongs to the top ten. The material was peripheral blood, obtained on day 0 of AZD1222 vaccination. Every receptor here comes from an adult in good health.

A remark on this clone: One junction end disagrees with the germline gene, perhaps due to a read error. This chain joins TRBV6-5 and TRBJ2-7; D is undetermined. CDR3 length equals 15 residues. The germline V gene encodes CDR1 MNHEY and CDR2 SVGAGI. As DNA, the CDR3 is TGTGCCAGCAGTTACTCCTCCCTATCTTTTTTGAGCTTGGACTTC. Protein: CASSYSSLSFLSLDF.

This rearrangement joins TRBV2 to TRBJ2-7; D assignment may be TRBD1 or TRBD2 (6 bases each). The CDR3 runs to 13 residues. Trimming took off 6 bases at V and 4 bases at J, with 13 bases between the two ends. Germline V gene data show CDR1 as SNHLY and CDR2 as FYNNEI. The CDR3 sequence is CASRPGGPYEQYF. DNA for the CDR3: TGTGCCAGCAGACCCGGGGGCCCTTACGAGCAGTACTTC.

The chain couples TRBV9 to TRBJ1-1; D not certain. CDR3 size: 12 residues. Germline-derived CDR1 and CDR2 are SGDLS and YYNGEE. Trimming cost V 7 bases and J 2 bases, with 9 bases left between them. CDR3 sequence: CASGPSNTEAFF. The CDR3 bases are TGTGCCAGCGGCCCCTCAAACACTGAAGCTTTCTTT.

The V and J genes are TRBV11-2 and TRBJ2-7, with D tentatively TRBD1 or TRBD2 (5 bases each). The CDR3 has 13 residues. From germline, CDR1 is SGHAT and CDR2 FQNNGV. Trimming cost V 3 bases and J 3 bases, with 9 bases left between them. CDR3 DNA sequence: TGTGCCAGCAGCTTGGGGACCCTCTACGAGCAGTACTTC. It specifies CASSLGTLYEQYF. Full variable domain (outside the CDR3, taken from reference TRBV11-2 and TRBJ2-7): EAGVAQSPRYKIIEKRQSVAFWCNPISGHATLYWYQQILGQGPKLLIQFQNNGVVDDSQLPKDRFSAERLKGVDSTLKIQPAKLEDSAVYLCASSLGTLYEQYFGPGTRLTVT.

The J gene is TRBJ1-2, the V gene TRBV19, with 7 bases aligning to TRBD1. The CDR3 covers 14 residues. Germline assignment: CDR1 LNHDA and CDR2 SQIVND (reference sequence). The V segment lost 1 base and the J segment 8 bases; nucleotides outside the gene matches: 7. This CDR3 reads CASSIATGPGGYTF. In nucleotides, the CDR3 is TGTGCCAGTAGTATAGCGACAGGGCCGGGGGGCTACACCTTC. Full variable domain (rest looked up from reference TRBV19 and TRBJ1-2): DGGITQSPKYLFRKEGQNVTLSCEQNLNHDAMYWYRQDPGQGLRLIYYSQIVNDFQKGDIAEGYSVSREKKESFPLTVTSAQKNPTAFYLCASSIATGPGGYTFGSGTRLTVV.

V usage is TRBV5-6 and J usage is TRBJ1-1, with D possibly being TRBD1 (5 bases). This CDR3 spans 17 amino acids. V gave up 0 bases and J gave up 2 bases, with 17 bases separating them. CDR1 is SGHDT and CDR2 is YYEEEE in the germline V gene. For the CDR3, the DNA is TGTGCCAGCAGCTTGGCCTTACAGGCCGGGTTTAACACTGAAGCTTTCTTT. Translating gives CASSLALQAGFNTEAFF.

The rearrangement joins TRBV10-3 to TRBJ2-3; TRBD1 agrees at 8 bases. The V and J ends lost 2 bases and 3 bases, in that order; junction bases with no gene match: 7. The CDR3 sequence is 16 residues long. Germline CDR1 ENHRY, CDR2 SYGVKD. DNA for the CDR3: TGTGCCATCAGTGAGCCAGGACAGGGTGTAACAGATACGCAGTATTTT. This translates into CAISEPGQGVTDTQYF.

This chain uses TRBV3-1 (or the pseudogene TRBV3-2) with TRBJ1-1; no reliable D call. This CDR3 is built from 11 residues. Germline V gives CDR1 LGHDT, CDR2 YNNKEL (reference sequence). Deletions cut 3 bases from V and 11 bases from J, with 10 bases between. The DNA for the CDR3 is TGTGCCAGCAGCCAGGGGTATGAGGCTTTCTTT. This gives the protein CASSQGYEAFF.

The gene calls are TRBV3-1 (or the pseudogene TRBV3-2) and TRBJ2-2; a possible D gene is TRBD1 (6 bases). The CDR3 runs to 15 residues. In germline, CDR1 is LGHDT, CDR2 YNNKEL (reference sequence). Trimming pared 0 bases from V and 5 bases from J, leaving 10 bases between. The CDR3, as DNA: TGTGCCAGCAGCCAAGACACAGGGCGGACCGGGGAGCTGTTTTTT. It codes for CASSQDTGRTGELFF.

The chain carries TRBV30 and TRBJ1-5; D is unclear. The V gene's germline CDR1 is GTSNPN and CDR2 SVGIG (reference sequence). The CDR3 covers 13 residues. V shed 6 bases and J shed 7 bases, with 16 bases lying between them. This CDR3 reads CACRAGVGQPQHF. In DNA form, the CDR3 reads TGTGCCTGTCGAGCCGGGGTTGGCCAGCCCCAGCATTTT. The whole variable domain, remainder taken from reference TRBV30 and TRBJ1-5, is SQTIHQWPATLVQPVGSPLSLECTVEGTSNPNLYWYRQAAGRGLQLLFYSVGIGQISSEVPQNLSASRPQDRQFILSSKKLLLSDSGFYLCACRAGVGQPQHFGDGTRLSIL.